This is a list of T cell receptor beta chains from one sample in a study of OX40 agonist ivuxolimab in advanced cancers. Sequencing used immunoSEQ multiplex PCR; TCRdb keeps in-frame clones, though not all of them. The sample has fewer than 65,000 clones; 85% to 90% are singletons. The sequencing used CD4+ or CD8+ T cells sorted from blood, collected in a trial of the OX40 agonist ivuxolimab. These receptors originate from an adult with an advanced solid tumor such as melanoma, head and neck, liver or kidney cancer. Each CDR3 is given with its conserved first and last residue. A D gene is named only where the DNA matches it firmly. Clone size is given for some rows only: seen once, a few or many times, or a class if the clone is expanded.

D gene	V gene	J gene	clone size	CDR3 protein	CDR3 DNA
.	TRBV14	TRBJ1-4	.	CASSQTNLPNEKLFF	TGTGCCAGCAGCCAAACAAATTTACCGAATGAAAAACTGTTTTTT
.	TRBV29-1	TRBJ1-1	.	CSVSVAEAFF	TGCAGCGTTTCAGTGGCTGAAGCTTTCTTT
.	TRBV5-4	TRBJ1-2	.	CASSLGRGDGYTF	TGTGCCAGCAGCTTGGGCAGGGGAGATGGCTACACCTTC
TRBD2	TRBV10-3	TRBJ2-1	.	CAISGTSGHNEQFF	TGTGCCATCAGTGGGACTAGCGGGCACAATGAGCAGTTCTTC
.	TRBV19	TRBJ1-1	.	CASSIGSQTEAFF	TGTGCCAGTAGTATTGGCAGCCAAACTGAAGCTTTCTTT
.	TRBV19	TRBJ2-6	.	CASSMSGTGANVLTF	TGTGCCAGTAGTATGTCCGGAACTGGGGCCAACGTCCTGACTTTC
.	TRBV6-5	TRBJ1-5	few	CASSYLDSNQPQHF	TGTGCCAGCAGTTACCTTGACAGCAATCAGCCCCAGCATTTT
.	TRBV5-8	TRBJ1-4	.	CASSLVLSHEKLFF	TGTGCCAGCAGCTTGGTCCTGAGCCACGAAAAACTGTTTTTT
TRBD1	TRBV5-1	TRBJ1-3	.	CASSVGQGSSGNTIYF	TGCGCCAGCAGCGTGGGACAGGGTAGCTCTGGAAACACCATATATTTT
.	TRBV6-5	TRBJ2-5	.	CASTNGGTQYF	TGTGCCAGCACCAACGGTGGGACCCAGTACTTC
.	TRBV9	TRBJ2-5	.	CASSPWWTQYF	TGTGCCAGCAGCCCCTGGTGGACCCAGTACTTC
.	TRBV15	TRBJ1-4	.	CATSRVGREKLFF	TGTGCCACCAGCAGAGTAGGCCGGGAAAAACTGTTTTTT
.	TRBV7-2	TRBJ2-2	.	CASSRHRGRGGELFF	TGTGCCAGCAGCCGCCACAGGGGGAGGGGCGGGGAGCTGTTTTTT
.	TRBV5-1	TRBJ2-2	.	CASSLAAGSDTGELFF	TGCGCCAGCAGCTTGGCAGCTGGGTCGGACACCGGGGAGCTGTTTTTT
.	TRBV6-6	TRBJ1-5	.	CASSYAVGGRKGPQHF	TGTGCCAGCAGTTACGCCGTCGGCGGACGGAAAGGGCCCCAGCATTTT
.	TRBV28	TRBJ1-1	.	CASSPGRMNTEAFF	TGTGCCAGCAGTCCCGGGCGGATGAACACTGAAGCTTTCTTT
TRBD1	TRBV9	TRBJ2-3	.	CASSARQGSSDTQYF	TGTGCCAGCAGCGCGCGACAGGGTAGTTCAGATACGCAGTATTTT
.	TRBV6-1	TRBJ1-6	.	CASSEVGLNSPLHF	TGTGCCAGCAGTGAAGTGGGCCTTAATTCACCCCTCCACTTT
.	TRBV4-2	TRBJ1-2	.	CASSQDLQGGYGYTF	TGTGCCAGCAGCCAAGATCTACAGGGCGGCTATGGCTACACCTTC
TRBD1	TRBV18	TRBJ2-7	.	CASSPGTGSYEQYF	TGTGCCAGCTCACCCGGGACAGGGTCCTACGAGCAGTACTTC
TRBD1	TRBV11-1	TRBJ1-5	.	CASSSDRAQPQHF	TGTGCCAGCAGTTCGGACAGGGCTCAGCCCCAGCATTTT
.	TRBV7-3	TRBJ1-2	.	CASSLTGAAGYTF	TGTGCCAGCAGCTTAACGGGGGCGGCTGGCTACACCTTC
.	TRBV5-1	TRBJ1-3	few	CASSLSGGAGNTIYF	TGCGCCAGCAGCTTGTCTGGTGGGGCTGGAAACACCATATATTTT
TRBD1	TRBV6-1	TRBJ1-5	.	CASSENGGQGRFQPQHF	TGTGCCAGCAGTGAAAACGGGGGACAGGGGCGCTTTCAGCCCCAGCATTTT
.	TRBV6-6	TRBJ1-1	.	CAVGQNTEAFF	TGTGCCGTCGGACAGAACACTGAAGCTTTCTTT